This is a list of T cell receptor beta chains from one sample in a study of shared clonotypes between healthy human individuals. Profiling relied on immunoSEQ multiplex PCR, and the TCRdb table lists in-frame clones only, not all of them. The table lists roughly 2,300,000 clones, 80% to 95% of them singletons, with about 0.36% in the top ten. Sequencing was carried out using naive CD4+ T cells from PBMCs. The receptors originated from a young man in good health. Some clones in this sample may be carry-over from other donors' samples. CDR3s include the opening cysteine and the closing phenylalanine or tryptophan. D genes are given only for firm matches.

V gene	D gene	J gene	CDR3 protein	CDR3 DNA
TRBV5-1	TRBD1	TRBJ1-4	CASSLVTGGNEKLFF	TGCGCCAGCAGCTTGGTGACAGGGGGTAATGAAAAACTGTTTTTT
TRBV30	-	TRBJ2-3	CAWSKAVTDTQYF	TGTGCCTGGAGTAAAGCAGTCACAGATACGCAGTATTTT
TRBV30	-	TRBJ2-1	CAWSVGPVAEQFF	TGTGCCTGGAGTGTGGGTCCGGTGGCTGAGCAGTTCTTC
TRBV5-4	-	TRBJ2-5	CASSLAIGRVVETQYF	TGTGCCAGCAGCTTGGCAATAGGCAGGGTGGTTGAGACCCAGTACTTC
TRBV19	-	TRBJ2-5	CASKGLNGGRRETQYF	TGTGCCAGTAAGGGCCTCAACGGGGGGCGCCGGGAGACCCAGTACTTC
TRBV11-2	TRBD2	TRBJ2-1	CASSKLAGGLNEQFF	TGTGCCAGCAGCAAACTAGCGGGAGGGCTCAATGAGCAGTTCTTC
TRBV6-5	-	TRBJ2-1	CASIQPEQFF	TGTGCCAGCATCCAACCTGAGCAGTTCTTC
TRBV30	TRBD1	TRBJ1-4	CAWAGTGGEKLFF	TGTGCCTGGGCCGGGACAGGGGGTGAAAAACTGTTTTTT
TRBV9	-	TRBJ2-5	CASSAIRGFGETQYF	TGTGCCAGCAGCGCGATTCGGGGGTTTGGGGAGACCCAGTACTTC
TRBV5-1	TRBD1	TRBJ1-1	CASSPVGQGDTEAFF	TGCGCCAGCAGCCCCGTAGGACAGGGAGACACTGAAGCTTTCTTT